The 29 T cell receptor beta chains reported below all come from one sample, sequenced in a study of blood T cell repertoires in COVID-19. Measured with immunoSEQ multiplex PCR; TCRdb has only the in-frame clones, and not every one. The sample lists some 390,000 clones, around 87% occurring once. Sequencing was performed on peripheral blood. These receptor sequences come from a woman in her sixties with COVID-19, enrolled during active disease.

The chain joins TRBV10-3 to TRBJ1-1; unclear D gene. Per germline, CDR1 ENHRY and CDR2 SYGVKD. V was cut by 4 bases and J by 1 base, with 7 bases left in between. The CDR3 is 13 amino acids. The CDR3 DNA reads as TGTGCCATCAGTGGGGCACAGAACACTGAAGCTTTCTTT. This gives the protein CAISGAQNTEAFF.

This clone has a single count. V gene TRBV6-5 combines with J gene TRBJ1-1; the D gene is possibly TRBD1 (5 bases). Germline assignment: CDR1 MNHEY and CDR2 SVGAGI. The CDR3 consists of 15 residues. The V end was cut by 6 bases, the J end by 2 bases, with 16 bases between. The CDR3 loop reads CASRSTTAPNTEAFF. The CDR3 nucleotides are TGTGCCAGCAGATCCACGACAGCGCCAAACACTGAAGCTTTCTTT.

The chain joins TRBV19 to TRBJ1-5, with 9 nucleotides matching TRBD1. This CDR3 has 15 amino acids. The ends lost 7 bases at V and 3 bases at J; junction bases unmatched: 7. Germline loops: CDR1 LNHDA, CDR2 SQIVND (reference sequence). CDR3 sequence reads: CASKRGTGYNQPQHF. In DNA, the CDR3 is TGTGCCAGTAAGCGAGGGACAGGGTACAATCAGCCCCAGCATTTT.

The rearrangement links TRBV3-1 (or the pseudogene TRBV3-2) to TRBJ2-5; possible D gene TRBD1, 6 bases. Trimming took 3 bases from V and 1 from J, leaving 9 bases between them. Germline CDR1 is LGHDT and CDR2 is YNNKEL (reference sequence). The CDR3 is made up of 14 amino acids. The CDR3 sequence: CASSHGTLQETQYF. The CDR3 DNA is TGTGCCAGCAGCCACGGGACACTCCAAGAGACCCAGTACTTC.

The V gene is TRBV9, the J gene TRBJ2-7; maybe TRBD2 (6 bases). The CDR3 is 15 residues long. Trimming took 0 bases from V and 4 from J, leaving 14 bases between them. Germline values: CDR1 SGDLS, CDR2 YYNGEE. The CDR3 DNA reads TGTGCCAGCAGCGTAGGGTCCGGGGGTTTGTACGAGCAGTACTTC. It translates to CASSVGSGGLYEQYF. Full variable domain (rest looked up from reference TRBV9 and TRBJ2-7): DSGVTQTPKHLITATGQRVTLRCSPRSGDLSVYWYQQSLDQGLQFLIQYYNGEERAKGNILERFSAQQFPDLHSELNLSSLELGDSALYFCASSVGSGGLYEQYFGPGTRLTVT.

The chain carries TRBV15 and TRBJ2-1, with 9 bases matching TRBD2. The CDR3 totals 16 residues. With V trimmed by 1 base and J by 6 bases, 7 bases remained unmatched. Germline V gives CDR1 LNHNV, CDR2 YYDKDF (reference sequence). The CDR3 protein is CATSRVRAGGFNEQFF. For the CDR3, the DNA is TGTGCCACCAGCAGAGTTCGGGCGGGGGGGTTCAATGAGCAGTTCTTC.

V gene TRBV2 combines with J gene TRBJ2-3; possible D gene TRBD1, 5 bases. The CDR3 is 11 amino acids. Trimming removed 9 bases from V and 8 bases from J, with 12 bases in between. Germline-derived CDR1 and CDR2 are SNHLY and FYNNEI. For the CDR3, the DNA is TGTGCCAGAGTCCAGGGTTCTACGCAGTATTTT. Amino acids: CARVQGSTQYF.

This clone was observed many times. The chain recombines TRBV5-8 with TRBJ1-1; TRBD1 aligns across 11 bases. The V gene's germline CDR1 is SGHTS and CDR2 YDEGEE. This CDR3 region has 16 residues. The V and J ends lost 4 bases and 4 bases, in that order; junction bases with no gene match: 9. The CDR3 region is CASSHPDRGPFTEAFF. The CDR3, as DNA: TGTGCCAGCAGCCACCCGGACAGGGGGCCGTTCACTGAAGCTTTCTTT.

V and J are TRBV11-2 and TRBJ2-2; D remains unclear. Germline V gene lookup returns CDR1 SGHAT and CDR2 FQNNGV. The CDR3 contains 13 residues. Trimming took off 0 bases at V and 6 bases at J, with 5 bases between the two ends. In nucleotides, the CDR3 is TGTGCCAGCAGCTTAGATTACTCCGGGGAGCTGTTTTTT. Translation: CASSLDYSGELFF.

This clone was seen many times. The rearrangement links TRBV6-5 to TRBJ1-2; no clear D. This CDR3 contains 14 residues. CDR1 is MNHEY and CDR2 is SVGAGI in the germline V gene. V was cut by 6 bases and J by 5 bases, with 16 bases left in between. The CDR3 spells CASSHRERGYGYTF. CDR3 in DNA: TGTGCCAGCAGCCACCGGGAACGGGGATATGGCTACACCTTC.

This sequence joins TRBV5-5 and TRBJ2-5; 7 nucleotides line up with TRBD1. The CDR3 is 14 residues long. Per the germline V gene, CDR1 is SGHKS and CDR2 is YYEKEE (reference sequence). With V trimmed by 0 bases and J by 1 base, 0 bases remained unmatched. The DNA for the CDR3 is TGTGCCAGCAGCTTGGCAGGGGGCCAAGAGACCCAGTACTTC. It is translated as CASSLAGGQETQYF.

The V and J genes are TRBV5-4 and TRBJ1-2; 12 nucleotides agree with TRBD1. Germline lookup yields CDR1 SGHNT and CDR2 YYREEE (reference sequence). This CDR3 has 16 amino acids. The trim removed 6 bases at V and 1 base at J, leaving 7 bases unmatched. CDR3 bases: TGTGCCAGCAAACCGGGACAGGGGGCGAATAACTATGGCTACACCTTC. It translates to CASKPGQGANNYGYTF.

The chain's CDR3 is CASSHEGVFF. DNA of the CDR3: TGTGCCAGCAGCCATGAGGGTGTTTTCTTT. The gene calls are TRBV4-2 and TRBJ1-1, with unresolved D. V shed 3 bases and J shed 13 bases, with 9 bases lying between them. The CDR3 contains 10 residues. The V gene's germline CDR1 is LGHNA and CDR2 YNFKEQ.

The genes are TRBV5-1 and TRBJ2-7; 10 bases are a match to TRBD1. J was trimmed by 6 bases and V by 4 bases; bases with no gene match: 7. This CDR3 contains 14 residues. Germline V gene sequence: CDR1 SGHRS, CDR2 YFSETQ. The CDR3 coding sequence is TGCGCCAGCAGCCCCCGGGACAGGGGAACCGAGCAGTACTTC. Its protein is CASSPRDRGTEQYF.

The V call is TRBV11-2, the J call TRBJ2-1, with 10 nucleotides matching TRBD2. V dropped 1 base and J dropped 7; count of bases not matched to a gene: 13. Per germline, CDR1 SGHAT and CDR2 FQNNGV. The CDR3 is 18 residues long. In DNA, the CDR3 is TGTGCCAGCAGCTTAGTCCCAGCGGGGGGGCTTTCGAGAAATGAGCAGTTCTTC. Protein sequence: CASSLVPAGGLSRNEQFF.

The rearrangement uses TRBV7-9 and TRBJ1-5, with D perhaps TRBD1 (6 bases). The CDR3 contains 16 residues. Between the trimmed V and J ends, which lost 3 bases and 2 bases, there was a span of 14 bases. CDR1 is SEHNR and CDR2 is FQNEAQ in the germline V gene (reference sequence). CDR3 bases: TGTGCCAGCAGCTTCGTGGGGGCTCGGGGCAATCAGCCCCAGCATTTT. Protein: CASSFVGARGNQPQHF.

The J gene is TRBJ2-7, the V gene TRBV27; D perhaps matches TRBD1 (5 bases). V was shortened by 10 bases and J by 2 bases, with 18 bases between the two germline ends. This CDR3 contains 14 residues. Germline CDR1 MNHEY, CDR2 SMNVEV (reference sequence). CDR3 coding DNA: TGTGCCACGAATAGGGGATTTCCCCCCTACGAGCAGTACTTC. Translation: CATNRGFPPYEQYF.

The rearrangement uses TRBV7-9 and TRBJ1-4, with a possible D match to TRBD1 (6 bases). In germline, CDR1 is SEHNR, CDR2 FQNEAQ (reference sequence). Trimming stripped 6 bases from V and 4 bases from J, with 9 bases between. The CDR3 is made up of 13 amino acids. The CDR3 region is CASSRTDNEKLFF. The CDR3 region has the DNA TGTGCCAGCAGTCGGACAGATAATGAAAAACTGTTTTTT.

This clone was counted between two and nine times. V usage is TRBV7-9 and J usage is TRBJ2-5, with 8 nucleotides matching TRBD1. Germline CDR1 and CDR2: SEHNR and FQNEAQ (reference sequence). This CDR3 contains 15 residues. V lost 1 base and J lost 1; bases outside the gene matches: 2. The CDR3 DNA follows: TGTGCCAGCAGCTTAGTAGGGACAGGCCAAGAGACCCAGTACTTC. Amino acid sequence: CASSLVGTGQETQYF. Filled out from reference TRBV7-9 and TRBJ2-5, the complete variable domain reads DTGVSQNPRHKITKRGQNVTFRCDPISEHNRLYWYRQTLGQGPEFLTYFQNEAQLEKSRLLSDRFSAERPKGSFSTLEIQRTEQGDSAMYLCASSLVGTGQETQYFGPGTRLLVL.

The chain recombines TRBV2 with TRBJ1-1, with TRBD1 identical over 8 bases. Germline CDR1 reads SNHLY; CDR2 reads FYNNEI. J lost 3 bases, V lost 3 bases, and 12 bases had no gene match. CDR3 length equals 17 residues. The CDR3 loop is CASSDLPGQGRDTEAFF. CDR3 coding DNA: TGTGCCAGCAGTGACCTCCCCGGACAGGGAAGGGACACTGAAGCTTTCTTT.

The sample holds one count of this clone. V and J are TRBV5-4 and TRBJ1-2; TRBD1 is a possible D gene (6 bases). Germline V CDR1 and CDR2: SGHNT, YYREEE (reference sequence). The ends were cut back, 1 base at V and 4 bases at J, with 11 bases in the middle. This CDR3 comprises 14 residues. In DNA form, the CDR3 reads TGTGCCAGCAGCTTGATTGCAGGGGCCTATGGCTACACCTTC. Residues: CASSLIAGAYGYTF.

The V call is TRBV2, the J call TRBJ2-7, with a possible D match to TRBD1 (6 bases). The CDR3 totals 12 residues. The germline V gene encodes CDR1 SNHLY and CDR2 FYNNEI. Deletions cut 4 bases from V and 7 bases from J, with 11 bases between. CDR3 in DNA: TGTGCCAGCAGTGTGGGGACAACGGAGCAGTACTTC. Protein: CASSVGTTEQYF.

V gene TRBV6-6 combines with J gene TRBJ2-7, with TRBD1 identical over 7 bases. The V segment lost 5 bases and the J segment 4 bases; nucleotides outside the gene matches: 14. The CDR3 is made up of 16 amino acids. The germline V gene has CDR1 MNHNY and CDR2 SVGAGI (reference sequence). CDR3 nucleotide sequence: TGTGCCAGCAGTAGCCCAACGGCAGGGGGTCGGTACGAGCAGTACTTC. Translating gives CASSSPTAGGRYEQYF.

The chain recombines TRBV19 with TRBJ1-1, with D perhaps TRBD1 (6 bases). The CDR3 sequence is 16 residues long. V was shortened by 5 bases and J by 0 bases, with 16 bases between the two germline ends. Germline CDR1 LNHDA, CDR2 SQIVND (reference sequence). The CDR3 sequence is CASSLRGRQMNTEAFF. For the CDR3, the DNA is TGTGCCAGTAGTCTGAGGGGGAGACAGATGAACACTGAAGCTTTCTTT. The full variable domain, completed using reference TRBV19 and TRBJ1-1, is DGGITQSPKYLFRKEGQNVTLSCEQNLNHDAMYWYRQDPGQGLRLIYYSQIVNDFQKGDIAEGYSVSREKKESFPLTVTSAQKNPTAFYLCASSLRGRQMNTEAFFGQGTRLTVV.

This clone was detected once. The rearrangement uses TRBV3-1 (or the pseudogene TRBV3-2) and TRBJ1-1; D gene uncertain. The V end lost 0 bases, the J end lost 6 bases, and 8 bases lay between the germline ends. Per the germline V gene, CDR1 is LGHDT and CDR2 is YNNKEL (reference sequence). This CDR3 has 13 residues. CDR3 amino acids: CASSQDTGSEAFF. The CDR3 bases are TGTGCCAGCAGCCAAGATACGGGGTCTGAAGCTTTCTTT.

DNA of the CDR3: TGTGCCAGCTCACCCGGACTAGGGGGCACAGATACGCAGTATTTT. Residues: CASSPGLGGTDTQYF. This chain uses TRBV18 with TRBJ2-3; 7 bases are a match to TRBD2. J gave up 1 base and V 3 bases, and 4 bases lay outside the gene matches. Germline V lookup: CDR1 KGHSH, CDR2 LQKENI. This CDR3 contains 15 residues.

CDR3 loop: CASSPSESADGYTF. The CDR3 coding sequence is TGTGCCAGCAGCCCATCGGAGTCTGCCGATGGCTACACCTTC. The chain has TRBV2 and TRBJ1-2; D is unresolved. Deletions cut 6 bases from V and 6 bases from J, with 17 bases between. The CDR3 has 14 amino acids. Germline loops: CDR1 SNHLY, CDR2 FYNNEI.

The chain's CDR3 is CAGRRGMNTEAFF. In DNA form, the CDR3 reads TGTGCCGGGCGCAGGGGAATGAACACTGAAGCTTTCTTT. The chain carries TRBV30 and TRBJ1-1; D is possibly TRBD1 (6 bases). Trimming cost V 8 bases and J 0 bases, with 13 bases left between them. This CDR3 is built from 13 residues. The germline CDR1 and CDR2 sequences are GTSNPN and SVGIG (reference sequence).

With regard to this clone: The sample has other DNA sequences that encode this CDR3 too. CDR3 nucleotide sequence: TGTGCCAGCAGTGGACAGGGGGTTTACGAGCAGTACTTC. Its protein is CASSGQGVYEQYF. This chain connects TRBV2 to TRBJ2-7, with TRBD1 matching 9 bases. The germline V gene encodes CDR1 SNHLY and CDR2 FYNNEI. This CDR3 has 13 residues. V was clipped by 4 bases and J by 4 bases; unmatched bases: 2.